Sequencing of this T cell receptor beta chain was carried out in a study of T cell responses to AZD1222 COVID-19 vaccine (TCRdb year 2021). With respect to the entire study: A total of just over 230 trial participants underwent TCR sequencing, of whom about 200 had received two doses of AZD1222 and around 25 had received two doses of the MenACWY control vaccine. Trial participants were enrolled by age into subgroups of 18-55, 56-69 and 70-plus years, and about 150, 27 and 61 TCR-sequenced participants, respectively, were included in these subgroups.

V is reduced by 7 bases and J by 6 bases, leaving a spacing of 11 bases between them. The CDR1 and CDR2 encoded by the germline V gene are SNHLY and FYNNEI. Spanning cysteine to phenylalanine, the CDR3 consists of 12 amino acids. Here the CDR3 DNA is all that survives: 36 bases in frame from base 1. This clone showed up just once. No cognate antigen has been identified for it. No much larger clone is present one base from it, and per-base qualities are unavailable. The CDR3 regions of human TCRbeta chains were analyzed by immunosequencing. As for the authors' bioinformatics: Repertoire TCRs were checked for matches against a reference library of SARS-CoV-2-specific TCRs that had been generated using the MIRA antigen-specificity platform. Breadth meant the fraction of unique TCRs that were SARS-CoV-2-associated, whereas depth meant the fraction of total T cells that were SARS-CoV-2-associated. Using the MIRA data, every spike-specific TCR was mapped to the spike region that the TCR reacted to and assigned to either a CD4 or a CD8 class. Log10-transformed breadth and depth values were compared by one-way ANOVA with Sidak's multiple comparisons tests. TCRdb stores this immuneACCESS table with in-frame sequences only. Part of the clones is absent; in the studies checked, under half of the shortfall reflects unresolved V genes, and no reason is known for the rest. The V and J calls and the clone size are those of that table, but D and trimming were determined from the DNA. The sample data list roughly 75,000 clones, and about nine tenths of these were observed just once. The leading ten clones occupy less than 20% of the sample.

Overall study outcomes, separate from this receptor: No day 14 peak-response samples were available, so repertoires were characterized only after the peak T cell response. After two AZD1222 doses, spike-specific TCR breadth and depth were significantly higher than at day 0 and than in MenACWY recipients. CD4 TCRs associated with the vaccine covered the entire spike protein, and the dominant responses were in regions 160-218 and 743-854. In the small 56-69-year group, the increase in depth fell short of significance, most likely because of low power. Participants were mostly white British, with more females than males. The authors suggested clonal diversity may have been underestimated. Epitopes outside the regions mutated in the B.1.351 and B.1.1.7 variants were reportedly recognized by nearly half of the unique spike-specific TCRs. Conclusions about previously exposed vaccinees were limited because only six AZD1222 recipients were SARS-CoV-2 seropositive at baseline.

The meaning of the sample's time point label: about 28 days (+/-7) after the second vaccine dose. AZD1222 recipients with second doses at about 4 weeks or about 12 weeks were pooled, because spike-specific TCR depth and breadth did not differ between schedules. Vaccinee samples were obtained from the UK trials COV001 and COV002, which included a single-blind randomized controlled phase 2/3 trial of AZD1222 (ChAdOx1 nCoV-19) in healthy adults. Trial participant PBMC samples were collected at day 0 and day 28 after the second dose for TCRbeta chain sequencing. The sequences come from peripheral blood, collected 28 days after the second AZD1222 dose. The clonotype was recovered from an adult who received the AZD1222 COVID-19 vaccine. This receptor chain uses TRBV2 and TRBJ2-3; confidence is insufficient to name the D gene. The CDR3 protein: CASTGTRDTQYF. The DNA sequence is as follows: TGTGCCAGCACAGGAACGAGGGATACGCAGTATTTT.